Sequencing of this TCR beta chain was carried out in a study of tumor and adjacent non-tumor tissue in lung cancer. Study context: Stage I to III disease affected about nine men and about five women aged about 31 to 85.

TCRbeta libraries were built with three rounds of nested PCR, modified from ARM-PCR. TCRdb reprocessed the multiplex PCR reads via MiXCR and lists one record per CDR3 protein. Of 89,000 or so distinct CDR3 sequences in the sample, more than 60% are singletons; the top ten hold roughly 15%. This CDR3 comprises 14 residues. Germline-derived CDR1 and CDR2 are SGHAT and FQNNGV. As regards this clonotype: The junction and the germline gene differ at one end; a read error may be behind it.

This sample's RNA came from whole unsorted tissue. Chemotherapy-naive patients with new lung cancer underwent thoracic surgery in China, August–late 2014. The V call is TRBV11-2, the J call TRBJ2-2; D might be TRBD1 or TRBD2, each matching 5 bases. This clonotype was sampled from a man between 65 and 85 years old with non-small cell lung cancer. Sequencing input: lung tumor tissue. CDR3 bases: TGTGCCAGCGGACTGGGGCCGAACACCGGGGAGATGTTTTTT. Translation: CASGLGPNTGEMFF.